The 17 T cell receptor beta chains below all came from one sample that was sequenced in a study of blood T cell repertoires in COVID-19. The data were produced by immunoSEQ multiplex PCR, yet TCRdb's version contains in-frame clones alone and is incomplete. The sample includes approximately 230,000 clones, around 86% seen only once; the top ten take around 1.7%. The specimen was PBMCs or T cells enriched from blood (not recorded which). The receptors come from a middle-aged man who had recovered from COVID-19.

In DNA, the CDR3 is TGCAGTGCTAGGGGGGCCCGCGAAGCTTTCTTT. Its translation: CSARGAREAFF. This chain joins TRBV20-1 and TRBJ1-1; D may be TRBD1 (6 bases). This CDR3 region has 11 residues. Germline-derived CDR1 and CDR2 are DFQATT and SNEGSKA (reference sequence). V lost 3 bases and J 8 bases, leaving 10 bases between the germline ends.

This chain joins TRBV21-1 and TRBJ2-3; the table's TRBD2 call for D was not verified on the DNA. TRBV21-1 is assigned pseudogene status. This CDR3 contains 17 residues. CDR3 DNA sequence: TGTGCCAGCCAAGCGAGACCTAGCGGGGAGGAGACAGATACGCAGTATTTT. Translating it yields CASQARPSGEETDTQYF.

The rearrangement links TRBV7-2 to TRBJ2-1, with TRBD2 matching over 7 bases. The CDR3 is 16 residues long. Germline CDR1 reads SGHTA; CDR2 reads FQGNSA. With V trimmed by 5 bases and J by 5 bases, 12 bases remained unmatched. CDR3 sequence (DNA): TGTGCCAGCAGCCAGCGGGGAGGGTACGGGAACAATGAGCAGTTCTTC. Amino acids: CASSQRGGYGNNEQFF.

The rearrangement links TRBV27 to TRBJ2-3, with 12 positions matching TRBD2. The J segment lost 3 bases and the V segment lost 5 bases, leaving 6 bases of the junction unmatched. The germline gives CDR1 MNHEY, CDR2 SMNVEV (reference sequence). This CDR3 has 16 amino acids. The CDR3 spells CASSLLAGGRTDTQYF. CDR3 nucleotide sequence: TGTGCCAGCAGTCTTCTAGCGGGAGGGAGAACAGATACGCAGTATTTT.

V usage is TRBV19 and J usage is TRBJ1-1, with 7 positions matching TRBD1. V shed 4 bases, J shed 8 bases, and the junction held 10 bases outside the gene matches. Germline V gene sequence: CDR1 LNHDA, CDR2 SQIVND (reference sequence). This CDR3 comprises 14 residues. The CDR3 region is CASSKLPGTVEAFF. In nucleotides, the CDR3 is TGTGCCAGTAGTAAGCTTCCCGGGACAGTAGAAGCTTTCTTT.

The genes are TRBV12-3 or TRBV12-4 and TRBJ1-6, with D tentatively TRBD1 (5 bases). Trimming removed 5 bases from V and 13 bases from J, with 12 bases in between. This CDR3 is built from 12 residues. The CDR3 is CASSINKGPLHF. For the CDR3, the DNA is TGTGCCAGCAGTATCAATAAGGGGCCCCTCCACTTT.

This rearrangement joins TRBV12-3 or TRBV12-4 to TRBJ1-5, with D tentatively TRBD1 (6 bases). This CDR3 contains 13 residues. V was trimmed by 3 bases and J by 6 bases, leaving 9 bases between them. The CDR3 nucleotides are TGTGCCAGCAGTTTTGAAGGGGGTCAGCCCCAGCATTTT. This sequence encodes CASSFEGGQPQHF.

V usage is TRBV28 and J usage is TRBJ1-2; D may be TRBD1 (5 bases). The V gene's germline CDR1 is MDHEN and CDR2 SYDVKM. Trimming pared 6 bases from V and 6 bases from J, leaving 20 bases between. The CDR3 runs 15 residues. DNA of the CDR3: TGTGCCAGCAGCCGGAGGGACCCAACCCTGGATGGCTACACCTTC. Protein product: CASSRRDPTLDGYTF.

The sample holds one count of this clone. The V and J genes are TRBV27 and TRBJ2-1; 9 bases map to TRBD1. Per germline, CDR1 MNHEY and CDR2 SMNVEV (reference sequence). The V segment lost 4 bases and the J segment 4 bases; nucleotides outside the gene matches: 2. The CDR3 length is 14 residues. The CDR3 here is CASSSGTGYNEQFF. The DNA for the CDR3 is TGTGCCAGCAGTTCCGGGACAGGGTACAATGAGCAGTTCTTC.

The V gene is TRBV19, the J gene TRBJ1-2, with 7 bases that match TRBD1. This CDR3 has 15 residues. V lost 7 bases, J lost 4 bases, and 12 bases stayed unmatched. From germline, CDR1 is LNHDA and CDR2 SQIVND (reference sequence). The CDR3 bases are TGTGCCAGTACTGTAACCGGGACAGAGCCCTATGGCTACACCTTC. Translating gives CASTVTGTEPYGYTF. Full variable domain (rest looked up from reference TRBV19 and TRBJ1-2): DGGITQSPKYLFRKEGQNVTLSCEQNLNHDAMYWYRQDPGQGLRLIYYSQIVNDFQKGDIAEGYSVSREKKESFPLTVTSAQKNPTAFYLCASTVTGTEPYGYTFGSGTRLTVV.

This clone was counted a single time. The chain carries TRBV29-1 and TRBJ1-1; the match to TRBD1 covers 7 bases. V was pared by 7 bases and J by 0 bases, with 5 bases of the junction left unmatched. The germline CDR1 and CDR2 sequences are SQVTM and ANQGSEA. CDR3 length: 13 residues. The CDR3 sequence: CSAGQPMNTEAFF. The CDR3 coding sequence is TGCAGCGCGGGACAGCCGATGAACACTGAAGCTTTCTTT.

The CDR3 spells CASSPRQGAAGELFF. The DNA of the CDR3 is TGTGCCAGCAGCCCCAGACAGGGGGCGGCCGGGGAGCTGTTTTTT. The chain couples TRBV7-2 to TRBJ2-2; 10 bases align to TRBD1. V shed 5 bases and J 6 bases; nucleotides not matched to a gene: 6. This CDR3 has 15 amino acids. From germline, CDR1 is SGHTA and CDR2 FQGNSA.

CDR3 nucleotides: TGTGCCAGCGGACAGGGGTTCTCCTACGAGCAGTACTTC. Residues: CASGQGFSYEQYF. This sequence joins TRBV9 and TRBJ2-7, with 9 positions matching TRBD1. This CDR3 comprises 13 residues. CDR1 is SGDLS and CDR2 is YYNGEE in the germline V gene. V was clipped by 7 bases and J by 0 bases; unmatched bases: 2.

The chain joins TRBV4-2 to TRBJ2-5, with 7 bases fitting TRBD2. CDR1 and CDR2 from the germline V gene are LGHNA and YNFKEQ. V dropped 4 bases and J dropped 1; count of bases not matched to a gene: 6. This CDR3 is 15 amino acids long. The CDR3 loop is CASSRAGDTQETQYF. As DNA, the CDR3 is TGTGCCAGCAGCCGGGCGGGGGATACCCAAGAGACCCAGTACTTC.

The rearrangement joins TRBV6-6 to TRBJ1-2; 8 bases agree with TRBD1. Germline V gives CDR1 MNHNY, CDR2 SVGAGI (reference sequence). CDR3 length equals 14 residues. With V trimmed by 5 bases and J by 4 bases, 6 bases remained unmatched. CDR3 sequence (DNA): TGTGCCAGCAGTGACGTTCAGGGGGCCTATGGCTACACCTTC. As protein: CASSDVQGAYGYTF.

This clone was detected once. The chain links TRBV6-1 to TRBJ1-3; D remains unclear. The V gene's germline CDR1 is MNHNS and CDR2 SASEGT. The CDR3 totals 15 residues. Trimming shortened V by 1 base and J by 0 bases, and 7 bases separated the two germline ends. CDR3 sequence reads: CASSEGESSGNTIYF. The CDR3 coding sequence is TGTGCCAGCAGTGAAGGTGAGAGCTCTGGAAACACCATATATTTT.

This clone was observed once. The chain combines TRBV6-1 with TRBJ1-5; D unclear. The CDR3 is 14 residues long. Trimming removed 2 bases at V and 7 bases at J, with 12 bases between. Germline V CDR1 and CDR2: MNHNS, SASEGT. The DNA of the CDR3 is TGTGCCAGCAGTGAATTGGAGGTCAGGCAGCCCCAGCATTTT. This codes for CASSELEVRQPQHF.